Below, one T cell receptor beta chain is given with its context. This specimen comes from a study of blood T cell repertoires in COVID-19. Across the whole study: There were acute and convalescent COVID-19 samples, and they came from the United States, Italy and Spain. PBMCs, B-cell-depleted T cells, or T cells provided the cDNA or gDNA that made up the material.

In the original analysis: Counts of nucleated cells, estimated from reference gene primer amplification, were obtained. The assay was immunoSEQ multiplex PCR, and TCRdb's table has in-frame clones only and misses some. Clone size and the V and J calls come from that table; the DNA yielded D and trimming. The sample has about 120,000 clones; more than 70% are singletons. The sample taken for sequencing was peripheral blood. The clonotype comes from a woman older than 75 with acute or convalescent COVID-19.

CDR3 sequence (DNA): TGCAGTGCTAGAGACGCAGATACGCAGTATTTT. It codes for CSARDADTQYF. The chain links TRBV20-1 to TRBJ2-3; D is ambiguous. The V end lost 0 bases, the J end lost 4 bases, and 2 bases lay between the germline ends. This CDR3 is 11 amino acids long. Germline V gene sequence: CDR1 DFQATT, CDR2 SNEGSKA (reference sequence).